This T cell receptor (beta chain) emerged from a study of blood T cell repertoires in COVID-19. Background on the study: Samples came from the United States, Italy and Spain, spanning acute and convalescent COVID-19.

In its sample, this clone was seen once. A read error may produce the germline difference seen at one junction end. CDR1 and CDR2 from the germline V gene are LGHNA and YNFKEQ. CDR3 length equals 15 residues. Assay: immunoSEQ multiplex PCR; the TCRdb copy retains only in-frame clones and omits some. The table lists some 140,000 clones, around three quarters of them singletons. Sequencing used peripheral blood. The sequence was collected from a man in his 60s with acute or convalescent COVID-19. J is TRBJ1-4 and V is TRBV4-2; D unclear. CDR3 sequence: CASTTGINFGEKLFF. In DNA form, the CDR3 reads TGTGCAAGCACGACGGGAATCAACTTCGGTGAAAAACTGTTTTTT.